These 17 T cell receptor beta chains came from one sample sequenced in a study of blood T cell repertoires in COVID-19 (TCRdb year 2020). The receptor library was made with the immunoSEQ multiplex PCR assay. Here the immuneACCESS table is served through TCRdb, limited to in-frame sequences with V and J called. Missing clones are a known gap in these copies; in checked studies unresolved V genes cover under half, and the rest lacks a known reason. This sample is represented by 130,000 or so clones; 80% to 90% of them were singletons. The top ten constitute roughly 1.4% of the sample. Sequenced: peripheral blood. The receptors shown here come from a woman aged 60 to 75 with acute or convalescent COVID-19.

V usage is TRBV19 and J usage is TRBJ1-1, with a weak D call TRBD1 (6 bases). V lost 3 bases to trimming and J lost 10 bases, with 15 bases between them. Germline V gene sequence: CDR1 LNHDA, CDR2 SQIVND (reference sequence). The CDR3 extends over 13 amino acids. In DNA, the CDR3 is TGTGCCAGTAGTATGGGCTTCAGGGGCGGAGCTTTCTTT. Its protein product is CASSMGFRGGAFF.

The V and J genes are TRBV5-1 and TRBJ1-2; D not certain. Trimming left V 0 bases short and J 5 bases short, with 8 bases between. Germline V CDR1 and CDR2: SGHRS, YFSETQ. The CDR3 sequence is 13 residues long. The CDR3 DNA sequence: TGCGCCAGCAGCTTGGATACAGCTTATGGCTACACCTTC. As protein: CASSLDTAYGYTF.

The sample holds a few counts of this clone. The V and J genes are TRBV28 and TRBJ2-5, with D possibly TRBD2 on 7 matching bases. Trimming pared 6 bases from V and 8 bases from J, leaving 19 bases between. Germline CDR1 MDHEN, CDR2 SYDVKM. This CDR3 is built from 14 residues. The CDR3 nucleotides are TGTGCCAGCAGCTCCCCCGGGGGGCCCAATACCCAGTACTTC. Translation: CASSSPGGPNTQYF.

V is TRBV2 and J is TRBJ2-7; weak D call: TRBD1 (6 bases). V lost 4 bases and J 3 bases, leaving 7 bases between the germline ends. Germline V gene data show CDR1 as SNHLY and CDR2 as FYNNEI. This CDR3 has 12 residues. The CDR3 region has the DNA TGTGCCAGCAGTGGACAGGTCTACGAGCAGTACTTC. Protein sequence: CASSGQVYEQYF.

This chain links TRBV7-9 with TRBJ1-1; 8 nucleotides line up with TRBD1. V dropped 5 bases and J dropped 4; count of bases not matched to a gene: 0. Germline V gene sequence: CDR1 SEHNR, CDR2 FQNEAQ (reference sequence). The CDR3 contains 12 residues. The CDR3 reads CASSDRGTEAFF. CDR3 DNA: TGTGCCAGCAGCGACAGGGGCACTGAAGCTTTCTTT. The whole variable domain, filled in from reference TRBV7-9 and TRBJ1-1, reads DTGVSQNPRHKITKRGQNVTFRCDPISEHNRLYWYRQTLGQGPEFLTYFQNEAQLEKSRLLSDRFSAERPKGSFSTLEIQRTEQGDSAMYLCASSDRGTEAFFGQGTRLTVV.

This clone was seen a few times. This rearrangement joins TRBV5-1 to TRBJ2-3, with D possibly being TRBD2 (5 bases). CDR1 is SGHRS and CDR2 is YFSETQ in the germline V gene. There are 12 residues in the CDR3. Trimming pared 4 bases from V and 5 bases from J, leaving 8 bases between. The CDR3 nucleotides are TGCGCCAGCAGCGACGAGGGAGATACGCAGTATTTT. Translating it yields CASSDEGDTQYF.

With regard to this clone: The same CDR3 arises from other DNA sequences in this sample as well. This sequence joins TRBV3-1 (or the pseudogene TRBV3-2) and TRBJ1-5, with unresolved D. CDR1 is LGHDT, CDR2 YNNKEL, per germline (reference sequence). The V gene lost 0 bases and the J gene lost 7 bases, with 7 bases spanning the gap. The CDR3 spans 13 residues. This CDR3 reads CASSQDREQPQHF. The CDR3 coding sequence is TGTGCCAGCAGCCAAGATCGGGAGCAGCCCCAGCATTTT.

This clone was recorded a few times. V gene TRBV14 combines with J gene TRBJ2-5; the D gene is possibly TRBD1 (6 bases). The germline V and J ends were trimmed by 3 bases and 3 bases, with 11 bases remaining between them. This CDR3 spans 14 amino acids. Germline V gene lookup returns CDR1 SGHDN and CDR2 FVKESK. The CDR3 nucleotides read TGTGCCAGCAGCCACGTACAGGGAAAAGAGACCCAGTACTTC. Translating gives CASSHVQGKETQYF.

The chain uses TRBV7-2 and TRBJ1-1; maybe TRBD1 (5 bases). This CDR3 comprises 14 residues. V gave up 5 bases and J gave up 11 bases, with 21 bases separating them. Germline V gene sequence: CDR1 SGHTA, CDR2 FQGNSA. CDR3 DNA sequence: TGTGCCAGCAGCCCGCCGGGGGACGGAGTACGGGCTTTCTTT. Protein: CASSPPGDGVRAFF.

This clone was picked up a small number of times. The chain carries TRBV4-1 and TRBJ1-2; D gene ambiguous. Germline V lookup: CDR1 MGHRA, CDR2 YSYEKL. The CDR3 runs to 15 residues. The V and J ends lost 1 base and 3 bases respectively, with 12 bases between them. In DNA, the CDR3 is TGCGCCAGCAGCCAAGGACATGAACAGCACTATGGCTACACCTTC. Translation gives CASSQGHEQHYGYTF.

The chain uses TRBV5-4 and TRBJ1-4; D unresolved. CDR1 SGHNT and CDR2 YYREEE come from the germline V gene (reference sequence). The CDR3 length is 16 residues. V lost 4 bases and J 8 bases, leaving 21 bases between the germline ends. This CDR3 reads CASSMYGFVGDEKLFF. The CDR3 DNA is TGTGCCAGCAGCATGTATGGGTTTGTAGGAGACGAAAAACTGTTTTTT. Full variable domain (missing parts from reference TRBV5-4 and TRBJ1-4): ETGVTQSPTHLIKTRGQQVTLRCSSQSGHNTVSWYQQALGQGPQFIFQYYREEENGRGNFPPRFSGLQFPNYSSELNVNALELDDSALYLCASSMYGFVGDEKLFFGSGTQLSVL.

This clone was observed a single time. The genes are TRBV6-5 and TRBJ1-5, with a weak D call TRBD1 (6 bases). Trimming took 6 bases from V and 4 from J, leaving 13 bases between them. CDR3 length: 14 amino acids. Per the germline V gene, CDR1 is MNHEY and CDR2 is SVGAGI. Here the CDR3 DNA reads TGTGCCAGCAGAGGCAGGGGAGGGAATCAGCCCCAGCATTTT. Translated, it gives CASRGRGGNQPQHF.

V gene TRBV4-1 combines with J gene TRBJ1-1; 7 nucleotides match TRBD1. Germline CDR1 reads MGHRA; CDR2 reads YSYEKL. With V trimmed by 2 bases and J by 7 bases, 7 bases remained unmatched. The CDR3 runs 14 residues. In DNA form, the CDR3 reads TGCGCCAGCAGCCAAAAACCGGGACAGAATGAAGCTTTCTTT. It translates to CASSQKPGQNEAFF.

The genes are TRBV28 and TRBJ2-7, with D unclear. V lost 2 bases and J 4 bases, leaving 6 bases between the germline ends. Per germline, CDR1 MDHEN and CDR2 SYDVKM. CDR3 length equals 12 residues. The CDR3 DNA reads as TGTGCCAGCAGTTTAGAGTATTACGAGCAGTACTTC. It encodes CASSLEYYEQYF.

The J gene is TRBJ2-7, the V gene TRBV6-2 or TRBV6-3; maybe TRBD1 (5 bases). This CDR3 region has 15 residues. Germline lookup yields CDR1 MNHEY and CDR2 SVGEGT. V lost 5 bases, J lost 0 bases, and 14 bases lay in between. The CDR3 sequence is CASSHQGLSSYEQYF. CDR3 in DNA: TGTGCCAGCAGTCATCAGGGCCTTAGCTCCTACGAGCAGTACTTC.

The J gene is TRBJ1-5, the V gene TRBV29-1, with D possibly TRBD1 on 5 matching bases. V dropped 2 bases and J dropped 9 bases, with 11 bases sitting between them. The CDR3 is made up of 12 amino acids. The germline gives CDR1 SQVTM, CDR2 ANQGSEA. The CDR3 DNA follows: TGCAGCGTTGAATCTGGGGGGGGGCCCCAGCATTTT. Amino acid sequence: CSVESGGGPQHF.

The rearrangement uses TRBV7-2 and TRBJ1-1; TRBD1 matches at 11 bases. The CDR3 has 16 residues. V shed 4 bases, J shed 4 bases, and the junction held 8 bases outside the gene matches. CDR1 and CDR2 (germline): SGHTA, FQGNSA. The CDR3: CASSSGQGVPGTEAFF. CDR3 bases: TGTGCCAGCAGCTCGGGACAGGGGGTGCCGGGCACTGAAGCTTTCTTT.